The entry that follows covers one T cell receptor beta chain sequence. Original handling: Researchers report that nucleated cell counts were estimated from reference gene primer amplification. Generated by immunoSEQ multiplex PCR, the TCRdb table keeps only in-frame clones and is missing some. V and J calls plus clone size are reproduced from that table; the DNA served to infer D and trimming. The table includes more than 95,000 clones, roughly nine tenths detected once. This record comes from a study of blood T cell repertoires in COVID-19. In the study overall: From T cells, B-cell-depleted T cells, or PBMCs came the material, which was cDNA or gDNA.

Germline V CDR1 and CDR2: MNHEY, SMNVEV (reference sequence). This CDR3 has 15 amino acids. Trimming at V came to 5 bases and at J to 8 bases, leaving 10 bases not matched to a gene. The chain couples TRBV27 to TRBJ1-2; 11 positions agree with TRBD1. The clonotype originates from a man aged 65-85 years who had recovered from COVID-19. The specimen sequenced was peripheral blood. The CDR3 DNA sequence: TGTGCCAGCAGTAACCGGGACAGGGGGGCGAAGGGCTACACCTTC. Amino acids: CASSNRDRGAKGYTF.